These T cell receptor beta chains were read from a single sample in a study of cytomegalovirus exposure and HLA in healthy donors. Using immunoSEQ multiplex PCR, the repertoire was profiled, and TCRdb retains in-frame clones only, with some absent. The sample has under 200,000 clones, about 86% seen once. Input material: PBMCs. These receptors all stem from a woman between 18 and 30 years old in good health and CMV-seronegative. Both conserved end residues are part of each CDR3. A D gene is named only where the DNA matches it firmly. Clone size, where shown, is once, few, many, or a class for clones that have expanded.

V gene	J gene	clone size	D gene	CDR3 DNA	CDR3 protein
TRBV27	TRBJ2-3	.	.	TGTGCCAGCAGTAGAGGGATCCTCACAGATACGCAGTATTTT	CASSRGILTDTQYF
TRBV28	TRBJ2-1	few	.	TGTGCCAGCAGTTTATCTATAGCGTGGACTTACAATGAGCAGTTCTTC	CASSLSIAWTYNEQFF
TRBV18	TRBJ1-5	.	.	TGTGCCAGCTCAGGCCTCACAGAAACCTTAAGCAATCAGCCCCAGCATTTT	CASSGLTETLSNQPQHF
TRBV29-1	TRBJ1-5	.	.	TGCAGCGTTGCAGATGGCCTCGTTGGCAATCAGCCCCAGCATTTT	CSVADGLVGNQPQHF
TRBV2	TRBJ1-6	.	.	TGTGCCAGCAAGCCCAGGGTTATGACTGATAATTCACCCCTCCACTTT	CASKPRVMTDNSPLHF
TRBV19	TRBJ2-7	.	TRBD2	TGTGCCAGTAGTATTGGGACTAGAAGTTACGAGCAGTACTTC	CASSIGTRSYEQYF
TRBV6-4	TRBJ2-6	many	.	TGTGCCAGCAGTGACTCTGAACTAGGGGCCAACGTCCTGACTTTC	CASSDSELGANVLTF
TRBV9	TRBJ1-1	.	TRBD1	TGTGCCAGCAGCACCGGGACAGGGTTATTAAACACTGAAGCTTTCTTT	CASSTGTGLLNTEAFF
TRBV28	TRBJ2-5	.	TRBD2	TGTGCCAGCAGCCTGGGGTCGGGAGGAGAGACCCAGTACTTC	CASSLGSGGETQYF
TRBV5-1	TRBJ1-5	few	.	TGCGCCAGCAGCTTGGGAGACATCAATCAGCCCCAGCATTTT	CASSLGDINQPQHF
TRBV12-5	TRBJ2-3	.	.	TGTGCTAGTGGTTCCTACCGGGACTCAGCAAGCACAGATACGCAGTATTTT	CASGSYRDSASTDTQYF
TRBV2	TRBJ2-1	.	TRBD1	TGTGCCAGCAGGGACAGGGGGAATGAGCAGTTCTTC	CASRDRGNEQFF
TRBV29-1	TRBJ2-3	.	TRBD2	TGCAGCGTTGGTCGGGAGGAAGGGGATACGCAGTATTTT	CSVGREEGDTQYF
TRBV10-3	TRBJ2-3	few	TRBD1	TGTGCCATCAGCGAGGGGGCGGCAGATACGCAGTATTTT	CAISEGAADTQYF
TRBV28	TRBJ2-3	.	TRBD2	TGTGCCAGCAGTTTCTTTAGCGGGAGTGGAACGCAGTATTTT	CASSFFSGSGTQYF
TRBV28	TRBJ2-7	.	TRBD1	TGTGCCAGCAGTTTCCGGGACAGCTCCTACGAGCAGTACTTC	CASSFRDSSYEQYF
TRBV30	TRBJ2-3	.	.	TGTGCCTGGGCCGGCGCAACGGGGGGCTTAATTAACACAGATACGCAGTATTTT	CAWAGATGGLINTDTQYF
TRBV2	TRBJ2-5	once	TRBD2	TGTGCCAGCGACGGACTAGCGGGAGACCCCCTCGAGACCCAGTACTTC	CASDGLAGDPLETQYF
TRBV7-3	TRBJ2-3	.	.	TGTGCCAGCAGCAAGGAGACCCTGGCGGATACGCAGTATTTT	CASSKETLADTQYF
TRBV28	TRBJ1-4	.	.	TGTGCCAGCAGTTTTCTTTGGCAACAGGAAAAACTGTTTTTT	CASSFLWQQEKLFF
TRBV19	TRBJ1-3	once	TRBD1	TGTGCCAGTAGTATGATAGGGGGCGGAAACACCATATATTTT	CASSMIGGGNTIYF
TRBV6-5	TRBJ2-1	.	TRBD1	TGTGCCAGCAGTTACGGTCGGCAGGGGGCGAATGAGCAGTTCTTC	CASSYGRQGANEQFF
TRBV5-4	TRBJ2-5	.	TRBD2	TGTGCCAGCAGCTTGTTAGCGGGAGGGCCGGGTGAGACCCAGTACTTC	CASSLLAGGPGETQYF
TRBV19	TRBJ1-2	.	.	TGTGCCAGTAGTCCCCCTCGACAGGTTCGCTATGGCTACACCTTC	CASSPPRQVRYGYTF
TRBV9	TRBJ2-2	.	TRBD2	TGTGCCAGCAGCGTAGGACTAGCGGCAACCGGGGAGCTGTTTTTT	CASSVGLAATGELFF
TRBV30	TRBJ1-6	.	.	TGTGCCTGGAGTGGTAGACAGTTTACTAATTCACCCCTCCACTTT	CAWSGRQFTNSPLHF
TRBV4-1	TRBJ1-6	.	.	TGCGCCAGCAGCCAATGGCCAGCGGTTTTTAATTCACCCCTCCACTTT	CASSQWPAVFNSPLHF
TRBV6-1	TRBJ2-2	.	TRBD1	TGTGCCAGCGTCCTGGGACAGGGGGCGAACGGGGAGCTGTTTTTT	CASVLGQGANGELFF
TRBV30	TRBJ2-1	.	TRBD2	TGTGCCTGGAGTGATACTAGCGGGGCTCAACCCTACAATGAGCAGTTCTTC	CAWSDTSGAQPYNEQFF
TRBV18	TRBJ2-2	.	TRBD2	TGTGCCAGCTCACCGACCATAGCGGGGGACCCCACCGGGGAGCTGTTTTTT	CASSPTIAGDPTGELFF
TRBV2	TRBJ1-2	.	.	TGTGCCAGTACGTTGACAGGTTCTCTGAGTGGGGTTAACTATGGCTACACCTTC	CASTLTGSLSGVNYGYTF
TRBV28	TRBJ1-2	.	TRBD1	TGTGCCAGCAGTTTCCAGGGGGACTATGGCTACACCTTC	CASSFQGDYGYTF
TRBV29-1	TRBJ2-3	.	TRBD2	TGCAGCGTCAGCGGGGGGGCCTGGACAGATACGCAGTATTTT	CSVSGGAWTDTQYF
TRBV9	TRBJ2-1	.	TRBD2	TGTGCCAGCAGCGAGCGACTAGCGGGGAGCAAGAATGAGCAGTTCTTC	CASSERLAGSKNEQFF
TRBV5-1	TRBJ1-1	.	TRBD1	TGCGCCAGCAGTATCCCAGCTTTTCCGGGACAGGGGGCATCCACTGAAGCTTTCTTT	CASSIPAFPGQGASTEAFF
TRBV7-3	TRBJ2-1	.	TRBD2	TGTGCCAGCAGCTCGGGACTAGCGGGGACCCCCAATGAGCAGTTCTTC	CASSSGLAGTPNEQFF
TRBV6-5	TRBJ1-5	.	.	TGTGCCAGCAGTTACAATCTGAATCAGCCCCAGCATTTT	CASSYNLNQPQHF
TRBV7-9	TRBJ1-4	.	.	TGTGCCAGCAGCTTAGGCGTGGTTTCTGAAAAACTGTTTTTT	CASSLGVVSEKLFF
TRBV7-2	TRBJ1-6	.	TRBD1	TGTGCCAGCAGCCAAGAGACTGGACAGGGATTACCCCTCCACTTT	CASSQETGQGLPLHF
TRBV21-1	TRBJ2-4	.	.	TGTGCCAGCAGCCAAGAGGGAGGGAAAGCCAAAAACATTCAGTACTTC	CASSQEGGKAKNIQYF
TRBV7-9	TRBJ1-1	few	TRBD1	TGTGCCAGCAGTCGAACAGGGGGTACTGAAGCTTTCTTT	CASSRTGGTEAFF
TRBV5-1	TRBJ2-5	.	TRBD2	TGCGCCAGCAGCTTGCTAGCGGGGGACTCAACTAAGTACCAAGAGACCCAGTACTTC	CASSLLAGDSTKYQETQYF
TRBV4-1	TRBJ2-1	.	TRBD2	TGCGCCAGCAGCCACCATAGCGGGAGGGCCTCCTACAATGAGCAGTTCTTC	CASSHHSGRASYNEQFF
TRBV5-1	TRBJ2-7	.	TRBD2	TGCGCCGGCAGCTTGGATAGGCTAGCGGGAGGTCCCTACGAGCAGTACTTC	CAGSLDRLAGGPYEQYF
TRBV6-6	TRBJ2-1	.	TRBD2	TGTGCCAGCAGTTACTCAGCGAGCGGGAATTCTTTTGAGCAGTTCTTC	CASSYSASGNSFEQFF